Following are 3 T cell receptor beta chains from one sample sequenced in a study of T-cell reconstitution after alpha-beta-depleted transplantation in children. Preparation of the TCRbeta library involved a method that used unique molecular identifiers. TCRdb re-called the PCR reads through MiXCR, storing one row per CDR3 protein. The sample records about 170,000 distinct CDR3 sequences, approximately 10% being singletons. Sequences were derived from PBMCs, sampled before TCRalphabeta/CD19-depleted stem cell transplant. These receptors originate from a boy younger than 10 with acute myeloid leukemia, due to receive a stem cell transplant.

In this sample, this clonotype turned up many times. The chain employs TRBV6-1 and TRBJ2-1; TRBD1 might be the D (5 bases). Deletions cut 1 base from V and 8 bases from J, with 12 bases between. CDR3 length: 14 residues. Germline values: CDR1 MNHNS, CDR2 SASEGT. DNA for the CDR3: TGTGCCAGCAGTGAAGATCAGGGCGTCGATGAGCAGTTCTTC. Translation gives CASSEDQGVDEQFF.

The table lists this clonotype with many counts. This sequence joins TRBV7-2 and TRBJ2-1; D might be TRBD1 (5 bases). CDR1 is SGHTA, CDR2 FQGNSA, per germline. This CDR3 is 15 amino acids long. The V end lost 2 bases, the J end lost 4 bases, and 12 bases lay between the germline ends. As DNA, the CDR3 is TGTGCCAGCAGCTTAAGTCGACAGCTATACAATGAGCAGTTCTTC. It specifies CASSLSRQLYNEQFF.

The rearrangement links TRBV19 to TRBJ2-1; TRBD2 aligns across 7 bases. After removal of 2 bases from V and 4 bases from J, the junction contained 8 bases not matched to a gene. There are 16 residues in the CDR3. Germline V gene data show CDR1 as LNHDA and CDR2 as SQIVND (reference sequence). CDR3 DNA sequence: TGTGCCAGTAGTATATCGGCTAGCGGACCATACAATGAGCAGTTCTTC. This translates into CASSISASGPYNEQFF. Looking up the rest from reference TRBV19 and TRBJ2-1 gives the full variable domain: DGGITQSPKYLFRKEGQNVTLSCEQNLNHDAMYWYRQDPGQGLRLIYYSQIVNDFQKGDIAEGYSVSREKKESFPLTVTSAQKNPTAFYLCASSISASGPYNEQFFGPGTRLTVL.